This is a list of T cell receptor beta chains from one sample in a study of blood T cell repertoires in COVID-19. The assay was immunoSEQ multiplex PCR, and TCRdb's table has in-frame clones only and misses some. The sample shows about 280,000 clones, around 90% of them seen only once. Specimen: PBMCs or T cells enriched from blood (not recorded which). The receptor set was obtained from a woman aged 60-70 years in a cohort exposed to, infected with or recovered from COVID-19 (not recorded which). Both conserved end residues are part of each CDR3. The D gene is left open where the match is weak. Size is omitted from some rows. Given values are once, few, many or a class for expanded clones.

>TRBV18|TRBJ1-1|NA|NA
TGTGCCAGCTCAGCAACGAGCACTGAAGCTTTCTTT
CASSATSTEAFF
>TRBV3-1/TRBV3-2|TRBJ1-1|NA|TRBD1
TGTGCCAGCAGCCAAGTGGCTAGCCCCCCGGACAGGGGGCAGTTAGTGAACACTGAAGCTTTCTTT
CASSQVASPPDRGQLVNTEAFF
>TRBV19|TRBJ2-7|NA|TRBD2
TGTGCCAGTAGTCTCCTAGCGGGAGGGCCCCACGAGCAGTACTTC
CASSLLAGGPHEQYF
>TRBV18|TRBJ2-1|NA|TRBD1
TGTGCCAGCTTCTATGCTGGGACAGGCGAATACAATGAGCAGTTCTTC
CASFYAGTGEYNEQFF
>TRBV2|TRBJ2-3|NA|TRBD2
TGTGCCAGCAGTGTCAAGCGGGAGGGTCCCACAGATACGCAGTATTTT
CASSVKREGPTDTQYF
>TRBV7-3|TRBJ2-2|NA|NA
TGTGCCAGCAGCTTAAAGCCGGGAACATTCCAACTTAATACCGGGGAGCTGTTTTTT
CASSLKPGTFQLNTGELFF
>TRBV28|TRBJ2-1|NA|NA
TGTGCCAGCAGTTTCTCGGGATCGGGCAACAATGAGCAGTTCTTC
CASSFSGSGNNEQFF
>TRBV2|TRBJ2-7|NA|TRBD1
TGTGCCAGCATTCTCGACAGGGGGCTAAGCCGCTCCTACGAGCAGTACTTC
CASILDRGLSRSYEQYF
>TRBV19|TRBJ1-1|NA|NA
TGTGCCAGTATCATGACAGGACCCAACACTGAAGCTTTCTTT
CASIMTGPNTEAFF
>TRBV4-1|TRBJ2-7|NA|TRBD2
TGCGCCAGCAGCCAGACGGGACTAACCCCGGAGCAGTACTTC
CASSQTGLTPEQYF
>TRBV5-1|TRBJ1-2|NA|NA
TGCGCCAGCAGCCCGGGTTCTAACTATGGCTACACCTTC
CASSPGSNYGYTF
>TRBV7-9|TRBJ1-4|few|NA
TGTGCCAGCAGCTTAGTGACCAGGGATAATGAAAAACTGTTTTTT
CASSLVTRDNEKLFF
>TRBV10-1|TRBJ2-1|NA|TRBD2
TGCGCCAGCAGTGAGTCGACTGGGAAATGGCTAGCGGGGTACAATGAGCAGTTCTTC
CASSESTGKWLAGYNEQFF
>TRBV9|TRBJ1-2|NA|TRBD1
TGTGCCAGCAGCGTAGCCCGACAGGGGTACTATGGCTACACCTTC
CASSVARQGYYGYTF